This TCR beta chain appears in the sequencing data of a study of shared clonotypes between healthy human individuals. Study-wide context: CD4 naive and CD4 memory each took three plates per donor, while CD8 naive took two and CD8 memory one.

Repertoires were generated with immunoSEQ multiplex PCR, while TCRdb's copy carries only in-frame clones and drops some. Seen here are over 2 million clones, 85% to 95% observed once, and the top ten hold about 1.1%. Selected positively for CCR7 and CD45RO-negative, naive CD8 cells excluded terminally differentiated effector memory CD45RA+ cells. CDR1 and CDR2 from the germline V gene are SGHAT and FQNNGV. This CDR3 region has 16 residues. J lost 0 bases, V lost 5 bases, and 6 bases had no gene match. This chain connects TRBV11-2 to TRBJ2-1; 8 bases are shared with TRBD2. The sequencing input was naive CD8+ T cells sorted from blood. The receptor was isolated from a young man in good health. In nucleotides, the CDR3 is TGTGCCAGCAGCGATTTAGCGGGGAGCTCCTACAATGAGCAGTTCTTC. Amino acid sequence: CASSDLAGSSYNEQFF.